A single sample gave rise to the 32 T cell receptor beta chains below, sequenced in a study of control samples from healthy donors and cancer patients. Clones were sequenced by immunoSEQ multiplex PCR, and TCRdb holds only the in-frame ones, with some missing. The data contain about 120,000 clones, more than 85% of them seen just once; the ten biggest clones take up 2% to 3%. Material for sequencing was blood. These receptors all come from a young man in good health.

This clone was picked up one time. The CDR3 region is CASSLESASRADTQYF. Written as DNA, the CDR3 is TGCGCCAGCAGCTTGGAGTCAGCGAGTCGGGCAGATACGCAGTATTTT. V and J are TRBV5-1 and TRBJ2-3; the D is unclear. Trimming left V 0 bases short and J 4 bases short, with 15 bases between. CDR1 is SGHRS, CDR2 YFSETQ, per germline. CDR3 length: 16 residues. Supplemented by reference TRBV5-1 and TRBJ2-3, the full variable domain reads KAGVTQTPRYLIKTRGQQVTLSCSPISGHRSVSWYQQTPGQGLQFLFEYFSETQRNKGNFPGRFSGRQFSNSRSEMNVSTLELGDSALYLCASSLESASRADTQYFGPGTRLTVL.

The chain couples TRBV7-9 to TRBJ1-4; weak D call: TRBD1 (5 bases). Trimming shortened V by 1 base and J by 7 bases, and 7 bases separated the two germline ends. Germline V CDR1 and CDR2: SEHNR, FQNEAQ (reference sequence). CDR3 length: 13 amino acids. The DNA for the CDR3 is TGTGCCAGCAGCTTAGTTGGGGGTGAAAAACTGTTTTTT. Its translation: CASSLVGGEKLFF.

This chain connects TRBV2 to TRBJ1-3; 7 bases line up with TRBD1. The CDR3 is made up of 15 amino acids. From germline, CDR1 is SNHLY and CDR2 FYNNEI. V trimming: 5 bases; J trimming: 1 base; junction bases outside the gene matches: 5. CDR3 loop: CASSPQGTSGNTIYF. The CDR3 region has the DNA TGTGCCAGCAGTCCACAGGGGACATCTGGAAACACCATATATTTT.

The chain joins TRBV7-3 to TRBJ2-6; no clear D gene. Germline loops: CDR1 SGHTA, CDR2 FQGTGA. The CDR3 is 14 residues long. Trimming left V 7 bases short and J 2 bases short, with 9 bases between. CDR3 in DNA: TGTGCCAGCACCCCCGCGGCTGGGGCCAACGTCCTGACTTTC. This gives the protein CASTPAAGANVLTF.

The V gene is TRBV10-1, the J gene TRBJ1-1; weak D call: TRBD1 (6 bases). This CDR3 comprises 13 residues. Germline V CDR1 and CDR2: WNHNN, SYGVQD (reference sequence). V was clipped by 4 bases and J by 4 bases, with 10 bases between them. In DNA form, the CDR3 reads TGCGCCAGCAGTGTTAAAGGGGGCACTGAAGCTTTCTTT. This translates into CASSVKGGTEAFF.

This rearrangement joins TRBV6-5 to TRBJ1-2; D gene unclear. Germline-derived CDR1 and CDR2 are MNHEY and SVGAGI. The V gene lost 5 bases and the J gene lost 4 bases, with 11 bases spanning the gap. The CDR3 totals 13 residues. The CDR3 sequence is CASSTGNLYGYTF. The CDR3 DNA is TGTGCCAGCAGTACGGGGAACCTCTATGGCTACACCTTC.

The chain couples TRBV7-8 to TRBJ2-2; D remains unclear. CDR1 and CDR2 from the germline V gene are SGHVS and FQNEAQ. Trimming cost V 1 base and J 5 bases, with 14 bases left between them. The CDR3 contains 16 residues. The CDR3: CASSLESPGATGELFF. CDR3 nucleotides: TGTGCCAGCAGCTTAGAATCCCCGGGTGCGACCGGGGAGCTGTTTTTT.

This clone was found once. The V gene is TRBV5-6, the J gene TRBJ2-2; D may be TRBD2 (7 bases). The CDR3 sequence is 16 residues long. The germline V and J ends were trimmed by 4 bases and 5 bases, with 18 bases remaining between them. Germline values: CDR1 SGHDT, CDR2 YYEEEE. The CDR3 nucleotides are TGTGCCAGCAGCCCCGGTTGGGGGGGGCGGACCGGGGAGCTGTTTTTT. It translates to CASSPGWGGRTGELFF.

The chain employs TRBV2 and TRBJ2-5; TRBD2 matches at 12 bases. The CDR3 contains 14 residues. Germline V lookup: CDR1 SNHLY, CDR2 FYNNEI. The junction had 2 bases not matched to a gene; V was cut back by 5 bases and J by 4 bases. In DNA, the CDR3 is TGTGCCAGCAGTTCACTAGCGGGGGGAGAGACCCAGTACTTC. Its translation: CASSSLAGGETQYF. Filled out from reference TRBV2 and TRBJ2-5, the complete variable domain reads EPEVTQTPSHQVTQMGQEVILRCVPISNHLYFYWYRQILGQKVEFLVSFYNNEISEKSEIFDDQFSVERPDGSNFTLKIRSTKLEDSAMYFCASSSLAGGETQYFGPGTRLLVL.

The chain has TRBV7-9 and TRBJ2-2; D might be TRBD1 or TRBD2, each matching 5 bases. The CDR3 totals 14 residues. Germline assignment: CDR1 SEHNR and CDR2 FQNEAQ (reference sequence). V lost 6 bases and J lost 3, with 11 bases in between. The CDR3 coding sequence is TGTGCCAGCAGAACCGGGACCCACACCGGGGAGCTGTTTTTT. Translating gives CASRTGTHTGELFF.

This rearrangement joins TRBV4-2 to TRBJ2-5; D uncertain. Germline V gives CDR1 LGHNA, CDR2 YNFKEQ. Trimming shortened V by 3 bases and J by 5 bases, and 16 bases separated the two germline ends. The CDR3 length is 15 residues. The CDR3, as DNA: TGTGCCAGCAGCCAGATGCCAGAGGTAGTGGAGACCCAGTACTTC. Its protein product is CASSQMPEVVETQYF.

The genes are TRBV10-2 and TRBJ1-6; D ambiguous. Germline V gene sequence: CDR1 WSHSY, CDR2 SAAADI. V gave up 1 base and J gave up 8 bases, with 6 bases separating them. This CDR3 has 13 residues. The CDR3, as DNA: TGCGCCAGCAGTGAGTTAAGGTATTCACCCCTCCACTTT. It codes for CASSELRYSPLHF.

Written as DNA, the CDR3 is TGTGCCAGCAGTTTACCGGGACAGGGGGCCGACGAGCAGTACTTC. This sequence encodes CASSLPGQGADEQYF. This chain joins TRBV28 and TRBJ2-7; the match to TRBD1 covers 12 bases. Per germline, CDR1 MDHEN and CDR2 SYDVKM. Germline trimming cut 2 bases from V and 5 bases from J; bases unmatched to any gene: 4. The CDR3 is 15 residues long.

The chain employs TRBV11-2 and TRBJ1-3; the D gene is possibly TRBD1 (6 bases). Germline-derived CDR1 and CDR2 are SGHAT and FQNNGV. The CDR3 runs to 17 residues. V lost 1 base to trimming and J lost 3 bases, with 16 bases between them. Written as DNA, the CDR3 is TGTGCCAGCAGCTTAGGGCCCGGGGGGGCTCTTGGAAACACCATATATTTT. Translation gives CASSLGPGGALGNTIYF.

This sequence joins TRBV5-6 and TRBJ2-7; 9 bases fit TRBD1. Germline assignment: CDR1 SGHDT and CDR2 YYEEEE. This CDR3 is 13 amino acids long. The trim removed 4 bases at V and 4 bases at J, leaving 3 bases unmatched. The CDR3 nucleotides are TGTGCCAGCAGCGGGGACAGGGTATACGAGCAGTACTTC. It encodes CASSGDRVYEQYF.

The rearrangement uses TRBV4-1 and TRBJ1-2; D is undetermined. The germline V and J ends were trimmed by 4 bases and 3 bases, with 9 bases remaining between them. CDR3 length equals 13 residues. In germline, CDR1 is MGHRA, CDR2 YSYEKL. CDR3 DNA: TGCGCCAGCAGCCCGGAAGGAGACTATGGCTACACCTTC. Protein: CASSPEGDYGYTF.

This chain links TRBV24-1 with TRBJ2-1; D is ambiguous. Germline CDR1 KGHDR, CDR2 SFDVKD. Trimming stripped 3 bases from V and 0 bases from J, with 8 bases between. There are 15 residues in the CDR3. This chain's CDR3 is CATSDPVSSYNEQFF. In nucleotides, the CDR3 is TGTGCCACCAGTGATCCAGTGAGCTCCTACAATGAGCAGTTCTTC.

This chain connects TRBV13 to TRBJ2-1; D may match TRBD1 or TRBD2 (5 bases each). The germline CDR1 and CDR2 sequences are PRHDT and FYEKMQ (reference sequence). This CDR3 has 18 amino acids. V was pared by 4 bases and J by 7 bases, with 26 bases between. CDR3 residues: CASSSRVGRHPDENEQFF. CDR3 in DNA: TGTGCCAGCAGCTCTAGGGTGGGACGGCACCCCGACGAGAATGAGCAGTTCTTC.

CDR3 nucleotide sequence: TGTGCTAGTGGTTTGTATGGGGGGGGCACTGAAGCTTTCTTT. As protein: CASGLYGGGTEAFF. The gene calls are TRBV12-5 and TRBJ1-1, with D possibly being TRBD1 (5 bases). Germline V gene data show CDR1 as LGHNT and CDR2 as FRNRAP. The CDR3 loop spans 14 amino acids. Trimming shortened V by 2 bases and J by 4 bases, and 11 bases separated the two germline ends.

The chain recombines TRBV7-8 with TRBJ1-4; D not resolved. The CDR3 has 16 amino acids. Trimming left V 0 bases short and J 0 bases short, with 8 bases between. The germline V gene encodes CDR1 SGHVS and CDR2 FQNEAQ. The CDR3 sequence: CASSLAVASTNEKLFF. The CDR3 nucleotides are TGTGCCAGCAGCTTAGCGGTGGCATCAACTAATGAAAAACTGTTTTTT.

Notes on this clone: The germline gene is not matched at one end of the junction; a read error may be the cause. This chain uses TRBV28 with TRBJ1-1; TRBD1 aligns across 7 bases. This CDR3 region has 12 residues. CDR1 is MDHEN and CDR2 is SYDVKM in the germline V gene. The DNA for the CDR3 is TGTGCCTGCAGAGGGGGCCGCACTGAAGCTTTCTTT. Protein sequence: CACRGGRTEAFF.

Concerning this clone: Germline is not matched at one junction end, which may reflect a read error. The J gene is TRBJ1-5, the V gene TRBV6-5, with D perhaps TRBD1 (5 bases). CDR1 and CDR2 from the germline V gene are MNHEY and SVGAGI. The CDR3 sequence is 14 residues long. The CDR3 loop is CASTYTTGGQPQHF. Here the CDR3 DNA reads TGTGCCAGCACTTACACTACAGGTGGGCAGCCCCAGCATTTT.

V is TRBV5-1 and J is TRBJ1-3; no reliable D call. The ends were cut back, 2 bases at V and 0 bases at J, with 9 bases in the middle. The CDR3 has 15 amino acids. Germline values: CDR1 SGHRS, CDR2 YFSETQ. The chain's CDR3 is CASSFDSRSGNTIYF. In nucleotides, the CDR3 is TGCGCCAGCAGCTTTGACTCCCGCTCTGGAAACACCATATATTTT.

The rearrangement joins TRBV30 to TRBJ1-1, with TRBD1 identical over 8 bases. After removal of 6 bases from V and 4 bases from J, the junction contained 7 bases not matched to a gene. CDR1 is GTSNPN and CDR2 is SVGIG in the germline V gene (reference sequence). The CDR3 is 13 amino acids. The CDR3 loop reads CACSRGLGTEAFF. CDR3 coding DNA: TGTGCCTGTAGCAGGGGGCTGGGCACTGAAGCTTTCTTT. Full variable domain (remainder filled in from reference TRBV30 and TRBJ1-1): SQTIHQWPATLVQPVGSPLSLECTVEGTSNPNLYWYRQAAGRGLQLLFYSVGIGQISSEVPQNLSASRPQDRQFILSSKKLLLSDSGFYLCACSRGLGTEAFFGQGTRLTVV.

The rearrangement uses TRBV27 and TRBJ2-7, with TRBD2 matching over 7 bases. The CDR3 contains 16 residues. The V gene end was trimmed by 6 bases and the J gene end by 5 bases; junction bases not matched to a gene: 16. Germline CDR1 is MNHEY and CDR2 is SMNVEV (reference sequence). The CDR3 sequence: CASSSRLAVSLDEQYF. Here the CDR3 DNA reads TGTGCCAGCAGCTCCCGGCTAGCGGTTTCGTTGGACGAGCAGTACTTC.

The chain carries TRBV5-5 and TRBJ2-3, with D perhaps matching TRBD1 or TRBD2 (6 bases each). Trimming stripped 0 bases from V and 5 bases from J, with 16 bases between. The CDR3 extends over 16 amino acids. Looked up from germline, CDR1 is SGHKS and CDR2 is YYEKEE (reference sequence). CDR3 protein: CASSLEIPGAGDTQYF. In DNA, the CDR3 is TGTGCCAGCAGCTTGGAAATTCCGGGGGCGGGAGATACGCAGTATTTT.

This clone was detected once. The identical CDR3 is also encoded by other nucleotide sequences in the sample. The genes are TRBV27 and TRBJ1-1; D not resolved. V was clipped by 6 bases and J by 0 bases, with 8 bases between them. The CDR3 loop spans 13 amino acids. Germline CDR1 is MNHEY and CDR2 is SMNVEV (reference sequence). As DNA, the CDR3 is TGTGCCAGCAGGTACGGCATGAACACTGAAGCTTTCTTT. It is translated as CASRYGMNTEAFF.

This sequence joins TRBV27 and TRBJ2-1; TRBD2 aligns across 8 bases. CDR1 is MNHEY and CDR2 is SMNVEV in the germline V gene (reference sequence). The CDR3 loop spans 19 amino acids. The trim removed 0 bases at V and 3 bases at J, leaving 13 bases unmatched. CDR3: CASSLSPGLAPLDYNEQFF. The CDR3 DNA reads TGTGCCAGCAGTTTATCCCCCGGACTAGCCCCACTCGACTACAATGAGCAGTTCTTC.

The rearrangement links TRBV19 to TRBJ2-2; D is possibly TRBD1 (6 bases). The germline V gene has CDR1 LNHDA and CDR2 SQIVND (reference sequence). V lost 6 bases, J lost 3 bases, and 14 bases lay in between. CDR3 length: 15 residues. The CDR3 DNA reads TGTGCCAGTAGCCCAGGGGTTACGGACACCGGGGAGCTGTTTTTT. It translates to CASSPGVTDTGELFF.

The chain uses TRBV7-9 and TRBJ1-2; tentative D call: TRBD1 (5 bases). The CDR3 length is 14 residues. Germline loops: CDR1 SEHNR, CDR2 FQNEAQ (reference sequence). V gave up 4 bases and J gave up 4 bases, with 13 bases separating them. DNA of the CDR3: TGTGCCAGCAGCTCCCCGGGAGGGACCTATGGCTACACCTTC. Amino acids: CASSSPGGTYGYTF.

The chain joins TRBV14 to TRBJ1-5, with 7 bases matching TRBD1. This CDR3 has 14 residues. V lost 4 bases and J lost 3; bases outside the gene matches: 3. Germline CDR1 is SGHDN and CDR2 is FVKESK. Here the CDR3 reads CASSPRGINQPQHF. The CDR3, as DNA: TGTGCCAGCAGCCCCAGGGGGATCAATCAGCCCCAGCATTTT.

V gene TRBV25-1 combines with J gene TRBJ1-1; weak D call: TRBD1 (5 bases). The CDR3 is made up of 11 amino acids. Germline V CDR1 and CDR2: MGHDK, SYGVNS. Trimming removed 7 bases at V and 3 bases at J, with 6 bases between. The CDR3 DNA reads TGTGCCAGCAAGGGGTACACTGAAGCTTTCTTT. Its protein is CASKGYTEAFF.